This T cell receptor beta chain came from a study of cytomegalovirus exposure and HLA in healthy donors. Study at large: Earlier results showed approximately 110 million unique TCR beta sequences derived from about 179 million T cells. Unique TCRs numbering some 80 million, obtained from HLA-typed donors, made up an early data release.

Donors in the study were healthy people who gave bone marrow. The ends were cut back, 0 bases at V and 2 bases at J, with 5 bases in the middle. From germline, CDR1 is SGHRS and CDR2 YFSETQ. The CDR3 runs 13 residues. This clone came up a few times. Vbeta (60) and Jbeta (13) primers were used in the PCR. Libraries were prepared by immunoSEQ multiplex PCR; TCRdb keeps only in-frame clonotypes and omits some of them. The data contain some 140,000 clones, 80% of them singletons. The chain links TRBV5-1 to TRBJ1-2, with a weak D call TRBD1 (5 bases). This TCR derives from a woman aged 40 to 55 in good health and CMV-seropositive. The material sequenced was PBMCs. The CDR3 bases are TGCGCCAGCAGCTTGGCAGGGAACTATGGCTACACCTTC. It codes for CASSLAGNYGYTF.